The rows below give T cell receptor beta chains drawn from one sample of a study of CD8+ T cells in alopecia areata. This table comes from immunoSEQ multiplex PCR, and its TCRdb copy is limited to in-frame clones, with some not included. The sample records 30,000 to 40,000 clones, 60% to 85% being singletons. Material: NKG2D-low CD8+ T cells sorted from blood. The receptors come from a human donor with alopecia areata. Both conserved end residues are part of each CDR3. The D gene is left open where the match is weak. Some rows mark clone size as missing; the rest say once, few, many or name a class of expanded clone.

CDR3aa: CATEGNEQFF
CDR3nt: TGTGCCACCGAAGGGAATGAGCAGTTCTTC
v_gene: TRBV2
d_gene: .
abundance: .
j_gene: TRBJ2-1

CDR3aa: CASSLLGGATDTQYF
CDR3nt: TGTGCCAGCAGCTTACTCGGCGGAGCCACAGATACGCAGTATTTT
v_gene: TRBV7-6
d_gene: .
abundance: .
j_gene: TRBJ2-3

CDR3aa: CASSQGTSDNQPQHF
CDR3nt: TGCGCCAGCAGCCAAGGGACATCGGACAATCAGCCCCAGCATTTT
v_gene: TRBV4-1
d_gene: .
abundance: .
j_gene: TRBJ1-5

CDR3aa: CASSHGQRNTEAFF
CDR3nt: TGTGCCAGCAGCCACGGACAGCGAAACACTGAAGCTTTCTTT
v_gene: TRBV27
d_gene: .
abundance: .
j_gene: TRBJ1-1

CDR3aa: CASSFTETSGNNEQFF
CDR3nt: TGTGCCAGCAGCTTCACGGAGACTAGCGGGAACAATGAGCAGTTCTTC
v_gene: TRBV7-8
d_gene: TRBD2
abundance: .
j_gene: TRBJ2-1

CDR3aa: CASSLVLPGTIEETQYF
CDR3nt: TGTGCCAGCAGCTTAGTTCTTCCAGGGACGATTGAAGAGACCCAGTACTTC
v_gene: TRBV7-8
d_gene: .
abundance: .
j_gene: TRBJ2-5

CDR3aa: CASSPRDRDYNEQFF
CDR3nt: TGTGCCAGCAGTCCCCGGGACAGGGACTACAATGAGCAGTTCTTC
v_gene: TRBV6-1
d_gene: TRBD1
abundance: .
j_gene: TRBJ2-1

CDR3aa: CASSLVGSVSYEQYF
CDR3nt: TGCGCCAGCAGCTTGGTTGGCAGTGTATCCTACGAGCAGTACTTC
v_gene: TRBV5-1
d_gene: .
abundance: .
j_gene: TRBJ2-7

CDR3aa: CASSVVDVDEQYF
CDR3nt: TGTGCCAGCAGCGTAGTCGACGTCGACGAGCAGTACTTC
v_gene: TRBV9
d_gene: .
abundance: .
j_gene: TRBJ2-7

CDR3aa: CASSYFEEAPVGETQYF
CDR3nt: TGTGCCAGCAGCTACTTCGAGGAGGCGCCGGTAGGGGAGACCCAGTACTTC
v_gene: TRBV13
d_gene: .
abundance: .
j_gene: TRBJ2-5

CDR3aa: CARQQGNEQYF
CDR3nt: TGTGCCAGACAGCAAGGGAACGAGCAGTACTTC
v_gene: TRBV30
d_gene: .
abundance: .
j_gene: TRBJ2-7

CDR3aa: CASSQLAVYEQYF
CDR3nt: TGTGCCAGCAGCCAACTAGCGGTCTACGAGCAGTACTTC
v_gene: TRBV14
d_gene: TRBD2
abundance: .
j_gene: TRBJ2-7

CDR3aa: CAISEPSQETQYF
CDR3nt: TGTGCCATCAGTGAGCCGAGCCAAGAGACCCAGTACTTC
v_gene: TRBV10-3
d_gene: .
abundance: .
j_gene: TRBJ2-5

CDR3aa: CASSLAPGGPYGQYF
CDR3nt: TGTGCCAGCAGCTTAGCCCCGGGCGGTCCTTATGGGCAGTACTTC
v_gene: TRBV7-9
d_gene: .
abundance: .
j_gene: TRBJ2-7

CDR3aa: CSVEGLAEIHQETQYF
CDR3nt: TGCAGCGTTGAAGGCCTAGCGGAAATACACCAAGAGACCCAGTACTTC
v_gene: TRBV29-1
d_gene: TRBD2
abundance: .
j_gene: TRBJ2-5

CDR3aa: CASSSTTYNEQFF
CDR3nt: TGTGCCAGCAGCTCTACTACCTACAATGAGCAGTTCTTC
v_gene: TRBV7-2
d_gene: .
abundance: .
j_gene: TRBJ2-1

CDR3aa: CATSRDQGSADTQYF
CDR3nt: TGTGCCACCAGCAGAGATCAGGGATCCGCAGATACGCAGTATTTT
v_gene: TRBV15
d_gene: .
abundance: .
j_gene: TRBJ2-3

CDR3aa: CSVAGPGANVLTF
CDR3nt: TGCAGCGTTGCAGGGCCCGGGGCCAACGTCCTGACTTTC
v_gene: TRBV29-1
d_gene: .
abundance: once
j_gene: TRBJ2-6

CDR3aa: CASSTATTYNEQFF
CDR3nt: TGTGCCAGCAGCACCGCGACTACCTACAATGAGCAGTTCTTC
v_gene: TRBV7-9
d_gene: .
abundance: few
j_gene: TRBJ2-1

CDR3aa: CSVEFPGYDTEAFF
CDR3nt: TGCAGCGTTGAATTCCCAGGGTATGACACTGAAGCTTTCTTT
v_gene: TRBV29-1
d_gene: .
abundance: once
j_gene: TRBJ1-1

CDR3aa: CASSPGRGEQYF
CDR3nt: TGTGCCAGTAGCCCGGGGCGGGGCGAGCAGTACTTC
v_gene: TRBV19
d_gene: .
abundance: .
j_gene: TRBJ2-7

CDR3aa: CSVDVAGNTGELFF
CDR3nt: TGCAGCGTTGACGTAGCGGGGAACACCGGGGAGCTGTTTTTT
v_gene: TRBV29-1
d_gene: TRBD2
abundance: .
j_gene: TRBJ2-2

CDR3aa: CATSGDREAEAFF
CDR3nt: TGTGCCACCAGCGGAGACAGGGAGGCTGAAGCTTTCTTT
v_gene: TRBV15
d_gene: TRBD1
abundance: .
j_gene: TRBJ1-1

CDR3aa: CSVSAGGGDYNEQFF
CDR3nt: TGCAGCGTCTCGGCTGGGGGCGGGGACTACAATGAGCAGTTCTTC
v_gene: TRBV29-1
d_gene: .
abundance: medium-sized
j_gene: TRBJ2-1

CDR3aa: CASSYLDGMNTGELFF
CDR3nt: TGTGCCAGCAGTTATCTGGACGGGATGAACACCGGGGAGCTGTTTTTT
v_gene: TRBV6-5
d_gene: .
abundance: .
j_gene: TRBJ2-2

CDR3aa: CASSEYSGSGVETQYF
CDR3nt: TGTGCCAGCAGTGAATATTCGGGTAGCGGGGTGGAGACCCAGTACTTC
v_gene: TRBV25-1
d_gene: TRBD2
abundance: .
j_gene: TRBJ2-5

CDR3aa: CASSLGEQFF
CDR3nt: TGTGCCAGCAGTTTAGGAGAGCAGTTCTTC
v_gene: TRBV28
d_gene: .
abundance: .
j_gene: TRBJ2-1

CDR3aa: CASSLASHQPQHF
CDR3nt: TGTGCCAGCAGCTTAGCTTCTCATCAGCCCCAGCATTTT
v_gene: TRBV7-8
d_gene: .
abundance: .
j_gene: TRBJ1-5

CDR3aa: CASAGMNSEQYF
CDR3nt: TGTGCCAGCGCGGGGATGAATAGCGAGCAGTACTTC
v_gene: TRBV13
d_gene: .
abundance: .
j_gene: TRBJ2-7

CDR3aa: CASSLFDAEAFF
CDR3nt: TGTGCCAGCAGCTTATTCGACGCTGAAGCTTTCTTT
v_gene: TRBV7-9
d_gene: .
abundance: few
j_gene: TRBJ1-1

CDR3aa: CSVTGLAGPLTEFF
CDR3nt: TGCAGCGTTACGGGACTAGCGGGACCTCTTACCGAGTTCTTC
v_gene: TRBV29-1
d_gene: TRBD2
abundance: once
j_gene: TRBJ2-1

CDR3aa: CSVPDTHGNTIYF
CDR3nt: TGCAGCGTCCCAGATACCCATGGAAACACCATATATTTT
v_gene: TRBV29-1
d_gene: .
abundance: .
j_gene: TRBJ1-3

CDR3aa: CAWSRASWETQYF
CDR3nt: TGTGCCTGGAGCCGGGCCAGTTGGGAGACCCAGTACTTC
v_gene: TRBV30
d_gene: .
abundance: .
j_gene: TRBJ2-5

CDR3aa: CASSDQQFATNEKLFF
CDR3nt: TGTGCCAGCAGTGATCAACAGTTTGCAACTAATGAAAAACTGTTTTTT
v_gene: TRBV25-1
d_gene: .
abundance: .
j_gene: TRBJ1-4

CDR3aa: CASSDIIEPTSGSYEQYF
CDR3nt: TGTGCCAGCAGTGACATCATCGAGCCGACTAGCGGGAGTTACGAGCAGTACTTC
v_gene: TRBV6-4
d_gene: TRBD2
abundance: few
j_gene: TRBJ2-7

CDR3aa: CASSLPAGTSYEQYF
CDR3nt: TGTGCCAGCAGCTTACCCGCGGGAACGTCCTACGAGCAGTACTTC
v_gene: TRBV7-9
d_gene: .
abundance: few
j_gene: TRBJ2-7

CDR3aa: CASSLVGTGVGNEQFF
CDR3nt: TGTGCCAGCAGCTTGGTCGGGACAGGGGTCGGCAATGAGCAGTTCTTC
v_gene: TRBV7-9
d_gene: TRBD1
abundance: few
j_gene: TRBJ2-1

CDR3aa: CASSGQGLDEQYF
CDR3nt: TGTGCCAGCAGTGGACAGGGGCTGGACGAGCAGTACTTC
v_gene: TRBV28
d_gene: TRBD1
abundance: .
j_gene: TRBJ2-7

CDR3aa: CASSQDGGRGANVLTF
CDR3nt: TGCGCCAGCAGCCAAGACGGGGGGCGAGGGGCCAACGTCCTGACTTTC
v_gene: TRBV7-9
d_gene: .
abundance: few
j_gene: TRBJ2-6

CDR3aa: CSASAGDTQYF
CDR3nt: TGCAGTGCGAGCGCGGGAGATACGCAGTATTTT
v_gene: TRBV20-1
d_gene: .
abundance: .
j_gene: TRBJ2-3

CDR3aa: CSVRLAGAGDTQYF
CDR3nt: TGCAGCGTTAGACTAGCGGGAGCAGGAGATACGCAGTATTTT
v_gene: TRBV29-1
d_gene: TRBD2
abundance: .
j_gene: TRBJ2-3

CDR3aa: CSVGKAYEQYF
CDR3nt: TGCAGCGTTGGGAAGGCCTACGAGCAGTACTTC
v_gene: TRBV29-1
d_gene: .
abundance: once
j_gene: TRBJ2-7

CDR3aa: CASSIGASYEQYF
CDR3nt: TGTGCCAGCAGCATAGGGGCTAGCTACGAGCAGTACTTC
v_gene: TRBV7-9
d_gene: .
abundance: .
j_gene: TRBJ2-7